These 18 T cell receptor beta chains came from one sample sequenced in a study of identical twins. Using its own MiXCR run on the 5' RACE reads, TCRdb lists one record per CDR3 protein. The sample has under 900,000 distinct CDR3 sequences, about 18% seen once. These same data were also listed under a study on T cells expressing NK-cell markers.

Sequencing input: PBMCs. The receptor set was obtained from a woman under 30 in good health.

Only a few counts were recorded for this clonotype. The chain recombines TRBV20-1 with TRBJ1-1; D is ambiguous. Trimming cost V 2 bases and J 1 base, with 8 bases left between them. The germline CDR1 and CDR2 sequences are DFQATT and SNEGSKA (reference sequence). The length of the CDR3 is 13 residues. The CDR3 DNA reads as TGCAGTGCTAGAAGGGCACCGAACACTGAAGCTTTCTTT. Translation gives CSARRAPNTEAFF.

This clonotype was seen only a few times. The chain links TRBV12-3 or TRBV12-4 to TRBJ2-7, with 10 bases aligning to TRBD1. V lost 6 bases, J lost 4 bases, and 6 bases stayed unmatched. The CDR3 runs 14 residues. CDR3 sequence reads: CASSAGQGHYEQYF. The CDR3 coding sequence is TGTGCCAGCAGCGCGGGACAGGGGCATTACGAGCAGTACTTC.

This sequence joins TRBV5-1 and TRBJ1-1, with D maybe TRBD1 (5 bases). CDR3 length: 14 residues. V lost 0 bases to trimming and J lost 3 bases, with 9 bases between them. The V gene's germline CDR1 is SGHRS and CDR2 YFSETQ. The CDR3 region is CASSLGRGDTEAFF. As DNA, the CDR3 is TGCGCCAGCAGCTTGGGTAGGGGTGACACTGAAGCTTTCTTT.

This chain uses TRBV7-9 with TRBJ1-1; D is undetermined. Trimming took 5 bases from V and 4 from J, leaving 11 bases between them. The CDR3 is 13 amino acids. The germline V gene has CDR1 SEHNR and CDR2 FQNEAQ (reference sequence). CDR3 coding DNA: TGTGCCAGCAGCCTCAGGATTCTCACTGAAGCTTTCTTT. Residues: CASSLRILTEAFF.

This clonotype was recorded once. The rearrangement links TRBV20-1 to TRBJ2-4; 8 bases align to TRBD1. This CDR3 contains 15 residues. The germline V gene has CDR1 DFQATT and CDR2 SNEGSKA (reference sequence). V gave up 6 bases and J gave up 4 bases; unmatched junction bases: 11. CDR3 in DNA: TGCAGTGCCCAGACATCACAGGGGGTAAAAAACATTCAGTACTTC. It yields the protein CSAQTSQGVKNIQYF.

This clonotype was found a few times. The CDR3 loop is CASSLGTEKLFF. DNA of the CDR3: TGTGCCAGCAGCTTGGGGACTGAAAAACTGTTTTTT. V and J are TRBV5-6 and TRBJ1-4; no clear D. The CDR3 has 12 residues. Germline loops: CDR1 SGHDT, CDR2 YYEEEE. The ends were cut back, 0 bases at V and 7 bases at J, with 4 bases in the middle.

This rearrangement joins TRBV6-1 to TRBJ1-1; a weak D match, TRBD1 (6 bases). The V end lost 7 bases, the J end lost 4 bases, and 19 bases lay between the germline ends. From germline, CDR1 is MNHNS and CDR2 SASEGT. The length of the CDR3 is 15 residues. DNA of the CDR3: TGTGCCAGCACCCAAGGGTCAGGGGCGCGCACTGAAGCTTTCTTT. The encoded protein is CASTQGSGARTEAFF.

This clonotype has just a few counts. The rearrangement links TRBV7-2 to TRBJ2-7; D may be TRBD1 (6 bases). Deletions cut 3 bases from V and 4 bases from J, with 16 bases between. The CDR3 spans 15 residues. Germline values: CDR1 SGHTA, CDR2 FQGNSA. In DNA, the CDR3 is TGTGCCAGCAGCTTTAACAGGGCCACCGGGTACGAGCAGTACTTC. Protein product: CASSFNRATGYEQYF.

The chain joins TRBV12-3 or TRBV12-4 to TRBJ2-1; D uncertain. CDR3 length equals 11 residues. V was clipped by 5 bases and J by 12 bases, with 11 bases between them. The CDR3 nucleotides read TGTGCCAGCAGTATGAGTTACGGGCAGTTCTTC. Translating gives CASSMSYGQFF.

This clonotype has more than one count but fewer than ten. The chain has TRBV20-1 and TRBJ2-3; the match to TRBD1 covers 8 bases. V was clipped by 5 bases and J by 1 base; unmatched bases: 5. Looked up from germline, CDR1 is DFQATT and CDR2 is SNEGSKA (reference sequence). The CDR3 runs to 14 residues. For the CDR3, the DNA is TGCAGTGCTGTAACAGGGGGAGGCACAGATACGCAGTATTTT. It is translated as CSAVTGGGTDTQYF.

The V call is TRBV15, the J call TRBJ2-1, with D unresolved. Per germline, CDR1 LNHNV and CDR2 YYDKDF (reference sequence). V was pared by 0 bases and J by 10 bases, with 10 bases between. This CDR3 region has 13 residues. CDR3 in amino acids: CATSRDRDGEQFF. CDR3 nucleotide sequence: TGTGCCACCAGCAGAGATCGAGACGGGGAGCAGTTCTTC.

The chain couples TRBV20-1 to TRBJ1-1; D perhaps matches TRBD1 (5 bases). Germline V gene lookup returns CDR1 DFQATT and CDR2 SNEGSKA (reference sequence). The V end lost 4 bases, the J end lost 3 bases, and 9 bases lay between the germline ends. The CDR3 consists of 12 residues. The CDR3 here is CSATRGDTEAFF. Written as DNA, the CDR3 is TGCAGTGCTACCAGAGGGGACACTGAAGCTTTCTTT.

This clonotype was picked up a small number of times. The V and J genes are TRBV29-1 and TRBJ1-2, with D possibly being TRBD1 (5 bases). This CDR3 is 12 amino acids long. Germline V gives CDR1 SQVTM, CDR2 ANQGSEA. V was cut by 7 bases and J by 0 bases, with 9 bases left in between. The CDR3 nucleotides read TGCAGCGGGGAGACAGCTAACTATGGCTACACCTTC. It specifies CSGETANYGYTF.

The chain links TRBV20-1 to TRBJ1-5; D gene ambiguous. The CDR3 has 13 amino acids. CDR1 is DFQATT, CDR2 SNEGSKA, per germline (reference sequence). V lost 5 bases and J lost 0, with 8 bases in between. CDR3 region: CSASQGSNQPQHF. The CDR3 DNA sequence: TGCAGTGCTTCACAAGGTAGCAATCAGCCCCAGCATTTT.

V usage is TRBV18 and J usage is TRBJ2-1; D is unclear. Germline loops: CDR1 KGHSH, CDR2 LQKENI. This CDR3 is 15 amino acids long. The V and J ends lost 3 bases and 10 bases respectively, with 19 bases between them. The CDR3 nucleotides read TGTGCCAGCTCACCGCTGAACGGGCAAAATGGGGAGCAGTTCTTC. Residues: CASSPLNGQNGEQFF.

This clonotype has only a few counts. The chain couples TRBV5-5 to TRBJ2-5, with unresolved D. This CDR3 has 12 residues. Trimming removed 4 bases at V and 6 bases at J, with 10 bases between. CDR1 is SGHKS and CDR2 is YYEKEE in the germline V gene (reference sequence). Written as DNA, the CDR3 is TGTGCCAGCAGCCCGGGCCTGAAGACCCAGTACTTC. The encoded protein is CASSPGLKTQYF.

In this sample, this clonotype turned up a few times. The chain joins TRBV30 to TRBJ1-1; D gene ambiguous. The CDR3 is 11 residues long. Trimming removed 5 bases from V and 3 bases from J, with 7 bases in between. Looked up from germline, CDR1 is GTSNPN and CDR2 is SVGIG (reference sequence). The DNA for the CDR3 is TGTGCCTGGGGACGGCACACTGAAGCTTTCTTT. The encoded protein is CAWGRHTEAFF. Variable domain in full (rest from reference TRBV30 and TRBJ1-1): SQTIHQWPATLVQPVGSPLSLECTVEGTSNPNLYWYRQAAGRGLQLLFYSVGIGQISSEVPQNLSASRPQDRQFILSSKKLLLSDSGFYLCAWGRHTEAFFGQGTRLTVV.

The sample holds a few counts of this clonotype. The CDR3, as DNA: TGTGCCAGTAACTCTCGGACTAGCGGGAGGGGCCGGAGCTCCTACGAGCAGTACTTC. Translated, it gives CASNSRTSGRGRSSYEQYF. The chain is built from TRBV6-1 and TRBJ2-7; 15 bases are a match to TRBD2. V lost 9 bases and J lost 0; bases outside the gene matches: 15. The germline V gene has CDR1 MNHNS and CDR2 SASEGT. The length of the CDR3 is 19 residues.